Listed below are T cell receptor beta chains from one sample, sequenced in a study of blood T cell repertoires in COVID-19. The table came from immunoSEQ multiplex PCR; TCRdb's copy has only in-frame clones and leaves some out. The repertoire consists of approximately 450,000 clones, with roughly nine tenths occurring once and the leading ten covering 1% to 1.3%. The sequencing sample was made of PBMCs or T cells enriched from blood (not recorded which). These receptors all come from a man younger than 40 who had recovered from COVID-19. CDR3s include the opening cysteine and the closing phenylalanine or tryptophan. The D gene is left open where the match is weak. Part of the rows lack a size; the others show once, few, many or a class for expanded clones.

v_call	d_call	clone_size	j_call	cdr3_aa	cdr3_nt
TRBV10-1	TRBD1	-	TRBJ2-7	CASSPGQAYEQYF	TGCGCCAGCAGTCCGGGACAGGCCTACGAGCAGTACTTC
TRBV24-1	-	few	TRBJ1-5	CATSAQGRYQPQHF	TGTGCCACCAGTGCCCAGGGGCGATATCAGCCCCAGCATTTT
TRBV27	-	-	TRBJ2-7	CASSLWPLSYEQYF	TGTGCCAGCAGTTTATGGCCTCTTTCCTACGAGCAGTACTTC
TRBV28	-	once	TRBJ2-1	CASSHQVDSYNEQFF	TGTGCCAGCAGCCATCAGGTGGATTCCTACAATGAGCAGTTCTTC
TRBV30	-	-	TRBJ2-1	CAWSEADFYNEQFF	TGTGCCTGGAGCGAAGCGGACTTCTACAATGAGCAGTTCTTC
TRBV9	-	-	TRBJ1-4	CASSPPGPSEKLFF	TGTGCCAGCAGCCCCCCAGGGCCTTCGGAAAAACTGTTTTTT
TRBV2	-	-	TRBJ1-5	CASRTSGASNQPQHF	TGTGCCAGCAGAACATCAGGGGCTAGCAATCAGCCCCAGCATTTT
TRBV12-2	-	once	TRBJ1-3	CASRVQSGSSGNTIYF	TGTGCAAGTCGCGTACAATCCGGGAGCTCTGGAAACACCATATATTTT
TRBV28	TRBD1	-	TRBJ1-5	CASSLGTVSNQPQHF	TGTGCCAGCAGTCTAGGGACAGTCAGCAATCAGCCCCAGCATTTT
TRBV5-1	TRBD1	-	TRBJ1-5	CASRRTGDGNQPQHF	TGCGCCAGCAGAAGGACAGGGGATGGGAATCAGCCCCAGCATTTT
TRBV9	-	-	TRBJ2-2	CASSVNTPGTGELFF	TGTGCCAGCAGCGTAAATACCCCGGGGACCGGGGAGCTGTTTTTT
TRBV7-9	TRBD1	-	TRBJ2-5	CASSFGTAQETQYF	TGTGCCAGCAGCTTTGGGACAGCCCAAGAGACCCAGTACTTC
TRBV19	-	many	TRBJ2-7	CASRSSGVRNEQYF	TGTGCCAGTAGATCCTCAGGGGTGAGGAACGAGCAGTACTTC
TRBV4-1	-	-	TRBJ1-5	CASSQNSRGNQPQHF	TGCGCCAGCAGCCAAAACTCGAGGGGCAATCAGCCCCAGCATTTT
TRBV28	TRBD2	-	TRBJ2-1	CASSTGLAGVAIEQFF	TGTGCCAGCAGTACAGGACTAGCGGGAGTGGCGATTGAGCAGTTCTTC
TRBV7-2	-	-	TRBJ2-7	CASSSTGYGPYEQYF	TGTGCCAGCAGCTCCACGGGTTACGGCCCCTACGAGCAGTACTTC
TRBV7-8	TRBD1	-	TRBJ1-2	CASSLATEGARGYTF	TGTGCCAGCAGCTTAGCGACGGAGGGGGCGCGGGGCTACACCTTC
TRBV24-1	-	-	TRBJ2-7	CATRDGSSYEQYF	TGTGCCACCCGGGACGGGAGCTCCTACGAGCAGTACTTC
TRBV30	-	-	TRBJ1-4	CAWSGLENNEKLFF	TGTGCCTGGAGCGGTTTGGAGAATAATGAAAAACTGTTTTTT
TRBV27	-	-	TRBJ2-2	CASTLGGNTGELFF	TGTGCCAGCACCTTGGGGGGGAACACCGGGGAGCTGTTTTTT
TRBV3-1/TRBV3-2	TRBD1	-	TRBJ2-4	CASSQITTSGQGAKNIQYF	TGTGCCAGCAGCCAGATTACTACATCGGGACAGGGCGCCAAAAACATTCAGTACTTC
TRBV29-1	TRBD1	-	TRBJ2-5	CSVEDALPGQPWTQYF	TGCAGCGTTGAAGACGCACTCCCGGGACAGCCCTGGACCCAGTACTTC
TRBV7-9	TRBD2	-	TRBJ2-3	CASSLLAGVGSDTQYF	TGTGCCAGCAGCTTATTAGCGGGAGTTGGTTCCGATACGCAGTATTTT
TRBV11-2	-	-	TRBJ2-5	CASSPDYRETQYF	TGTGCCAGCAGCCCTGACTACCGGGAGACCCAGTACTTC
TRBV15	-	-	TRBJ2-4	CATSRDYNIQYF	TGTGCCACCAGCAGGGACTACAACATTCAGTACTTC
TRBV15	TRBD1	-	TRBJ1-4	CATSRRQGNEKLFF	TGTGCCACCAGCAGACGACAGGGAAATGAAAAACTGTTTTTT